This T cell receptor (beta chain) was profiled in a study of T cells after yellow fever vaccination. About the study: It was SMART-Seq v4 Ultra Low Input that prepared the fractions with low cell numbers. The study, taken as a whole, reports: Among primary-vaccination clones, most reappeared after the booster, at 95% to 96% for CD4 and roughly 90% for CD8. Overall, a small share of clonotypes was seen in both CD4 and CD8 compartments.

MiXCR, applied by TCRdb to the 5' RACE reads, yields one record per CDR3 protein. This sample carries some 220,000 distinct CDR3 sequences, 3.2% of them seen once, and the ten largest clones take approximately 3.5%. Turning to this clonotype: Its target is unknown.

V was cut by 6 bases and J by 7 bases, with 15 bases left in between. The CDR3 has 14 amino acids. Germline CDR1 reads KGHSH; CDR2 reads LQKENI. The source is a man aged 18-30 years who received the YFV17D yellow fever vaccine. The sequences come from CD4+ T cells sorted from PBMCs, collected 10 days after the yellow fever booster vaccination. The gene calls are TRBV18 and TRBJ2-2; D call uncertain. Here the CDR3 reads CASSPTVLDGELFF. The CDR3 region has the DNA TGTGCCAGCTCGCCGACCGTCCTGGACGGGGAGCTGTTTTTT.